This T cell receptor (beta chain) derives from a study of T cell repertoires in cytomegalovirus infection. General observations from the study: HLA-C-restricted CMV clonotypes gave the most frequent clonotype in two of eight donors.

V gave up 4 bases and J gave up 6 bases, with 18 bases separating them. Germline V CDR1 and CDR2: MGHRA, YSYEKL. The CDR3 loop spans 15 amino acids. In this sample, this clonotype turned up a few times. Antigen: not known. Via MiXCR, TCRdb re-called the reads, giving one row per CDR3 protein. The sample contains around 350,000 distinct CDR3 sequences, over 15% of which appear only once. The rearrangement uses TRBV4-1 and TRBJ1-2, with D maybe TRBD1 (5 bases). The clonotype comes from a human donor in good health (CMV status not recorded). Some clones in this sample may be carry-over from other donors' samples. The material sequenced was PBMCs. The chain's CDR3 is CASSPQQGARDGYTF. CDR3 DNA sequence: TGCGCCAGCAGCCCCCAACAAGGGGCCCGAGATGGCTACACCTTC.